The 32 T cell receptor beta chains listed next were all sequenced from one sample in a study of cytomegalovirus exposure and HLA in healthy donors. The study ran its PCR with 60 Vbeta and 13 Jbeta primers. Produced via immunoSEQ multiplex PCR; TCRdb's table is partial and in-frame only. The sample comprises 310,000 or so clones, roughly 90% of which are singletons, and less than 2.5% rests with the top ten. Specimen: PBMCs. The receptors shown here come from a young woman in good health and CMV-seronegative.

This rearrangement joins TRBV2 to TRBJ2-7, with D perhaps matching TRBD2 (7 bases). The germline CDR1 and CDR2 sequences are SNHLY and FYNNEI. This CDR3 comprises 14 residues. V shed 7 bases and J shed 3 bases, with 16 bases lying between them. The CDR3 sequence: CASIIRGGNYEQYF. The CDR3 DNA reads TGTGCCAGCATCATAAGGGGGGGGAACTACGAGCAGTACTTC.

The rearrangement joins TRBV2 to TRBJ2-7, with 10 nucleotides matching TRBD1. V lost 3 bases and J lost 6; bases outside the gene matches: 11. The CDR3 runs to 16 residues. The germline CDR1 and CDR2 sequences are SNHLY and FYNNEI. The CDR3 loop reads CASSEGAGQGPREQYF. DNA of the CDR3: TGTGCCAGCAGTGAGGGGGCGGGACAGGGGCCCCGCGAGCAGTACTTC.

J is TRBJ2-7 and V is TRBV27; no definite D call. Trimming removed 4 bases from V and 2 bases from J, with 3 bases in between. CDR1 and CDR2 from the germline V gene are MNHEY and SMNVEV (reference sequence). The CDR3 spans 11 residues. The CDR3 DNA reads as TGTGCCAGCAGTTCAACCTACGAGCAGTACTTC. This translates into CASSSTYEQYF.

This chain links TRBV5-6 with TRBJ2-1; 7 bases agree with TRBD2. The trim removed 2 bases at V and 3 bases at J, leaving 5 bases unmatched. Germline values: CDR1 SGHDT, CDR2 YYEEEE. The CDR3 totals 15 residues. CDR3: CASSFWGGVYNEQFF. The CDR3 DNA reads as TGTGCCAGCAGCTTCTGGGGGGGAGTCTACAATGAGCAGTTCTTC.

The CDR3 DNA reads as TGTGCCAGCAGCCCAAGGACTAGCGGGGGGCACTCCCCCTACGAGCAGTACTTC. Its translation: CASSPRTSGGHSPYEQYF. The gene calls are TRBV7-6 and TRBJ2-5, with 14 bases identical to TRBD2. The J call may be wrong; the DNA end is better matched by TRBJ2-7. Germline V gives CDR1 SGHVS, CDR2 FNYEAQ. This CDR3 comprises 18 residues.

CDR3 bases: TGCGCCAGCAGCTTACTCTCCTTGAACACTGAAGCTTTCTTT. This translates into CASSLLSLNTEAFF. This rearrangement joins TRBV5-1 to TRBJ1-1; no reliable D call. The CDR3 extends over 14 amino acids. V dropped 2 bases and J dropped 0 bases, with 8 bases sitting between them. Germline V gives CDR1 SGHRS, CDR2 YFSETQ. The whole variable domain, remainder taken from reference TRBV5-1 and TRBJ1-1, is KAGVTQTPRYLIKTRGQQVTLSCSPISGHRSVSWYQQTPGQGLQFLFEYFSETQRNKGNFPGRFSGRQFSNSRSEMNVSTLELGDSALYLCASSLLSLNTEAFFGQGTRLTVV.

V is TRBV20-1 and J is TRBJ2-7, with D perhaps being TRBD1 or TRBD2 (6 bases each). The germline V gene encodes CDR1 DFQATT and CDR2 SNEGSKA (reference sequence). The CDR3 length is 11 residues. Trimming took off 5 bases at V and 6 bases at J, with 11 bases between the two ends. DNA of the CDR3: TGCAGTGCTGGAGGAGGGGGCGAGCAGTACTTC. Its protein product is CSAGGGGEQYF.

Only one count was recorded for this clone. This chain joins TRBV7-9 and TRBJ2-2; TRBD1 might be the D (5 bases). The CDR3 runs 12 residues. Trimming took 7 bases from V and 7 from J, leaving 10 bases between them. Germline V lookup: CDR1 SEHNR, CDR2 FQNEAQ (reference sequence). CDR3 sequence reads: CASTWGGGELFF. CDR3 nucleotides: TGTGCCAGCACCTGGGGCGGCGGGGAGCTGTTTTTT.

This clone appeared a single time. The chain recombines TRBV19 with TRBJ2-5; a weak D match, TRBD2 (6 bases). The CDR3 covers 15 residues. Trimming removed 2 bases from V and 1 base from J, with 11 bases in between. The germline V gene encodes CDR1 LNHDA and CDR2 SQIVND (reference sequence). DNA for the CDR3: TGTGCCAGTAGTATAAGTTTTAGCGGCCAAGAGACCCAGTACTTC. Protein product: CASSISFSGQETQYF.

The gene calls are TRBV7-6 and TRBJ2-5; D perhaps matches TRBD2 (5 bases). The CDR3 totals 16 residues. The germline gives CDR1 SGHVS, CDR2 FNYEAQ. V lost 3 bases and J lost 2, with 16 bases in between. In DNA form, the CDR3 reads TGTGCCAGCAGCTTTCGGGGTGTCGAGAGGCAAGAGACCCAGTACTTC. It codes for CASSFRGVERQETQYF. Full variable domain (rest looked up from reference TRBV7-6 and TRBJ2-5): GAGVSQSPRYKVTKRGQDVALRCDPISGHVSLYWYRQALGQGPEFLTYFNYEAQQDKSGLPNDRFSAERPEGSISTLTIQRTEQRDSAMYRCASSFRGVERQETQYFGPGTRLLVL.

The chain combines TRBV28 with TRBJ2-6; 9 positions agree with TRBD1. Germline lookup yields CDR1 MDHEN and CDR2 SYDVKM. The CDR3 spans 17 residues. J was trimmed by 0 bases and V by 5 bases; bases with no gene match: 5. The CDR3 sequence is CASSQTGGHSGANVLTF. CDR3 nucleotide sequence: TGTGCCAGCAGTCAGACAGGGGGTCACTCTGGGGCCAACGTCCTGACTTTC.

The rearrangement joins TRBV19 to TRBJ1-2; D unclear. Germline lookup yields CDR1 LNHDA and CDR2 SQIVND (reference sequence). This CDR3 spans 13 amino acids. Between the trimmed V and J ends, which lost 3 bases and 4 bases, there was a span of 9 bases. The CDR3 DNA follows: TGTGCCAGTAGTATCTCCGGAGGCTATGGCTACACCTTC. Its protein is CASSISGGYGYTF.

V is TRBV7-8 and J is TRBJ1-4, with 12 bases lining up with TRBD1. The CDR3 extends over 16 amino acids. CDR1 and CDR2 from the germline V gene are SGHVS and FQNEAQ. J gave up 2 bases and V 4 bases, and 2 bases lay outside the gene matches. The CDR3 is CASSWDRGPTNEKLFF. CDR3 nucleotides: TGTGCCAGCAGCTGGGACAGGGGGCCTACTAATGAAAAACTGTTTTTT.

The chain recombines TRBV6-6 with TRBJ2-7; 11 bases match TRBD1. Germline lookup yields CDR1 MNHNY and CDR2 SVGAGI (reference sequence). CDR3 length: 12 amino acids. After removal of 6 bases from V and 9 bases from J, the junction contained 4 bases not matched to a gene. CDR3 nucleotide sequence: TGTGCCAGCAGGCGGGGACAGGGGGTGCAGTACTTC. Its translation: CASRRGQGVQYF.

The DNA of the CDR3 is TGTGCCAGCAGCTTAGGTTCCCTAGCGGGCGAGCAGTACTTC. It translates to CASSLGSLAGEQYF. The V and J genes are TRBV11-2 and TRBJ2-7, with 8 bases matching TRBD2. J lost 6 bases, V lost 1 base, and 5 bases had no gene match. The germline gives CDR1 SGHAT, CDR2 FQNNGV. This CDR3 contains 14 residues. The full variable domain, in which reference TRBV11-2 and TRBJ2-7 provide the parts outside the CDR3, is EAGVAQSPRYKIIEKRQSVAFWCNPISGHATLYWYQQILGQGPKLLIQFQNNGVVDDSQLPKDRFSAERLKGVDSTLKIQPAKLEDSAVYLCASSLGSLAGEQYFGPGTRLTVT.

Here the CDR3 reads CASSPGGLAAYNEQFF. The CDR3 DNA follows: TGTGCCAGCAGCCCAGGGGGACTAGCGGCCTACAATGAGCAGTTCTTC. The chain employs TRBV5-4 and TRBJ2-1; TRBD2 agrees at 11 bases. CDR1 and CDR2 from the germline V gene are SGHNT and YYREEE (reference sequence). The CDR3 contains 16 residues. V shed 4 bases and J 2 bases; nucleotides not matched to a gene: 5.

The rearrangement links TRBV29-1 to TRBJ1-1, with 9 bases lining up with TRBD1. The CDR3 is made up of 13 amino acids. In germline, CDR1 is SQVTM, CDR2 ANQGSEA. The trim removed 6 bases at V and 4 bases at J, leaving 6 bases unmatched. The CDR3 sequence: CSVRQGGSTEAFF. CDR3 in DNA: TGCAGCGTCCGACAGGGGGGCAGCACTGAAGCTTTCTTT.

The chain is built from TRBV6-1 and TRBJ1-2, with a tentative D call TRBD1 (6 bases). V lost 4 bases, J lost 1 base, and 10 bases lay in between. This CDR3 contains 14 residues. Looked up from germline, CDR1 is MNHNS and CDR2 is SASEGT. The CDR3 DNA is TGTGCCAGCAGTGGGACAGTGATTAACTATGGCTACACCTTC. Its protein product is CASSGTVINYGYTF.

Points on this clone: One end of the junction fails to match germline, which may point to a read error. This chain joins TRBV7-9 and TRBJ2-3; 7 nucleotides align to TRBD2. The length of the CDR3 is 17 residues. Germline V gene sequence: CDR1 SEHNR, CDR2 FQNEAQ (reference sequence). CDR3 bases: TGTGCCAGCAGCCTACGTAGGTGGGGGGGGAGCACGGATACGCAGTATTTT. Encoded protein: CASSLRRWGGSTDTQYF.

This sequence joins TRBV7-9 and TRBJ2-5; D perhaps matches TRBD2 (7 bases). The CDR3 totals 19 residues. V dropped 1 base and J dropped 5 bases, with 26 bases sitting between them. Germline loops: CDR1 SEHNR, CDR2 FQNEAQ (reference sequence). CDR3 loop: CASSLGPLGRGPQRETQYF. The CDR3 nucleotides are TGTGCCAGCAGCTTAGGACCCCTGGGGCGGGGGCCTCAAAGGGAGACCCAGTACTTC.

This clone occurred once. This chain uses TRBV7-2 with TRBJ2-2; D ambiguous. There are 13 residues in the CDR3. Trimming removed 2 bases at V and 5 bases at J, with 6 bases between. Germline V lookup: CDR1 SGHTA, CDR2 FQGNSA. CDR3 DNA sequence: TGTGCCAGCAGCTTAATCCTGACCGGGGAGCTGTTTTTT. Protein product: CASSLILTGELFF. Full variable domain (remainder filled in from reference TRBV7-2 and TRBJ2-2): GAGVSQSPSNKVTEKGKDVELRCDPISGHTALYWYRQSLGQGLEFLIYFQGNSAPDKSGLPSDRFSAERTGGSVSTLTIQRTQQEDSAVYLCASSLILTGELFFGEGSRLTVL.

The chain recombines TRBV12-5 with TRBJ2-5, with TRBD2 matching over 11 bases. The J call may be faulty, since TRBJ2-7 better matches the DNA end. CDR1 and CDR2 (germline): LGHNT, FRNRAP. There are 16 residues in the CDR3. Here the CDR3 reads CASGPRTSGRLLEQYF. CDR3 DNA sequence: TGTGCTAGTGGCCCTCGGACTAGCGGGCGCCTACTCGAGCAGTACTTC.

For the CDR3, the DNA is TGCGCCAGCAGCGTCAGCGGGGGTCCTAGCACAGATACGCAGTATTTT. As protein: CASSVSGGPSTDTQYF. The rearrangement links TRBV5-1 to TRBJ2-3, with TRBD2 matching over 8 bases. Germline assignment: CDR1 SGHRS and CDR2 YFSETQ. Trimming at V came to 4 bases and at J to 0 bases, leaving 7 bases not matched to a gene. CDR3 length equals 16 residues.

The chain links TRBV9 to TRBJ2-1, with 11 bases aligning to TRBD2. Germline-derived CDR1 and CDR2 are SGDLS and YYNGEE. The V and J ends lost 0 bases and 4 bases, in that order; junction bases with no gene match: 6. This CDR3 comprises 17 residues. Here the CDR3 DNA reads TGTGCCAGCAGCGTAGAGTCTAGCGGGGGGCCTTACAATGAGCAGTTCTTC. It encodes CASSVESSGGPYNEQFF.

V is TRBV19 and J is TRBJ1-2, with a weak D call TRBD1 (5 bases). The germline CDR1 and CDR2 sequences are LNHDA and SQIVND (reference sequence). V lost 3 bases to trimming and J lost 4 bases, with 15 bases between them. This CDR3 has 15 amino acids. CDR3 amino acids: CASSILGRTPYGYTF. For the CDR3, the DNA is TGTGCCAGTAGTATCTTAGGCCGGACACCCTATGGCTACACCTTC.

CDR3 loop: CASSLTSAGEQYF. The CDR3 DNA reads TGTGCCAGCAGCTTGACTAGCGCGGGCGAGCAGTACTTC. The chain uses TRBV11-3 and TRBJ2-7; 8 bases agree with TRBD2. The V gene end was trimmed by 3 bases and the J gene end by 6 bases; junction bases not matched to a gene: 4. Germline loops: CDR1 SGHNT, CDR2 YENEEA. The CDR3 loop spans 13 amino acids.

This chain connects TRBV6-5 to TRBJ2-5; tentatively, D is TRBD2 (6 bases). The J call may not be correct, given that the DNA end is closer to TRBJ2-7. The CDR3 has 14 amino acids. The germline V gene has CDR1 MNHEY and CDR2 SVGAGI. The CDR3 DNA is TGTGCCAGCAGTTACTCCGGGGGTACCTACGAGCAGTACTTC. Translating gives CASSYSGGTYEQYF.

The V call is TRBV27, the J call TRBJ2-7, with 7 nucleotides matching TRBD1. CDR1 is MNHEY and CDR2 is SMNVEV in the germline V gene (reference sequence). V dropped 3 bases and J dropped 0; count of bases not matched to a gene: 8. The CDR3 is 16 residues long. CDR3 in DNA: TGTGCCAGCAGTTTGGTCGGGACAGCGGTCTCCTACGAGCAGTACTTC. Translating it yields CASSLVGTAVSYEQYF.

The V call is TRBV9, the J call TRBJ2-1; D might be TRBD2 (6 bases). Germline lookup yields CDR1 SGDLS and CDR2 YYNGEE. V lost 1 base, J lost 2 bases, and 16 bases lay in between. The CDR3 is made up of 17 amino acids. For the CDR3, the DNA is TGTGCCAGCAGCGTAACGGAGGGACCCGTCACCTACAATGAGCAGTTCTTC. Translated: CASSVTEGPVTYNEQFF. The variable domain in full, with the rest retrieved from reference TRBV9 and TRBJ2-1, is DSGVTQTPKHLITATGQRVTLRCSPRSGDLSVYWYQQSLDQGLQFLIQYYNGEERAKGNILERFSAQQFPDLHSELNLSSLELGDSALYFCASSVTEGPVTYNEQFFGPGTRLTVL.

This chain joins TRBV27 and TRBJ1-2; 9 bases map to TRBD1. Germline values: CDR1 MNHEY, CDR2 SMNVEV (reference sequence). The V gene end was trimmed by 3 bases and the J gene end by 4 bases; junction bases not matched to a gene: 6. The CDR3 is 15 amino acids. CDR3 sequence reads: CASSLNRGRSYGYTF. In DNA, the CDR3 is TGTGCCAGCAGTTTGAACAGGGGGCGCAGCTATGGCTACACCTTC.

The chain combines TRBV4-1 with TRBJ2-1; weak D call: TRBD2 (5 bases). The germline V and J ends were trimmed by 4 bases and 6 bases, with 13 bases remaining between them. CDR1 and CDR2 (germline): MGHRA, YSYEKL. The CDR3 totals 14 residues. The CDR3 nucleotides read TGCGCCAGCAGCCTAGAACTAGTGAGCAATGAGCAGTTCTTC. Protein sequence: CASSLELVSNEQFF.

The V and J genes are TRBV5-6 and TRBJ1-1, with a tentative D call TRBD1 (5 bases). CDR1 SGHDT and CDR2 YYEEEE come from the germline V gene. V dropped 0 bases and J dropped 6 bases, with 12 bases sitting between them. CDR3 size: 14 residues. The CDR3 nucleotides are TGTGCCAGCAGCTTGGTGGGCAGGGTCGCTGAAGCTTTCTTT. Its protein product is CASSLVGRVAEAFF.